The clone carrying this TCR beta chain was seen just once. This record belongs to a study of T cell changes during pregnancy in multiple sclerosis. Method: immunoSEQ multiplex PCR; TCRdb's copy keeps in-frame clones and lacks some. Altogether under 120,000 clones are present, 80% to 95% being singletons, with the ten largest covering about 3.5%. V lost 0 bases, J lost 0 bases, and 6 bases lay in between. The germline V gene has CDR1 MNHEY and CDR2 SVGAGI. CDR3 length: 15 residues. Source: peripheral blood, taken after pregnancy. The source is a female donor with multiple sclerosis, enrolled in a pregnancy study. This rearrangement joins TRBV6-5 to TRBJ1-5; TRBD1 might be the D (5 bases). The CDR3 spells CASSYSRGSNQPQHF. The DNA of the CDR3 is TGTGCCAGCAGTTACTCAAGGGGTAGCAATCAGCCCCAGCATTTT.